The rows below give T cell receptor beta chains drawn from one sample of a study of T cells in Graves' hyperthyroidism and ophthalmopathy. Using its own MiXCR run on the multiplex PCR reads, TCRdb lists one record per CDR3 protein. The sample lists around 600,000 distinct CDR3 sequences; about 14% were seen once. The sample comprised blood. The origin of the receptors is a woman between 18 and 30 years old with Graves' ophthalmopathy. Each CDR3 is given with its conserved first and last residue. Fields, in order: clone size, J gene, D gene, V gene, CDR3 DNA, CDR3 protein. The D gene is left open where the match is weak. A row's size may be missing; if present it is once, few, many or a size class.

-	TRBJ1-5	-	TRBV24-1	TGTGCCACCAGCCCGACCTCAGGGCGCGAGAATCAGCCCCAGCATTTT	CATSPTSGRENQPQHF
-	TRBJ2-6	-	TRBV4-2	TGTGCCAGCAGCCAAGACACCTTGCACTCTGGGGCCAACGTCCTGACTTTC	CASSQDTLHSGANVLTF
many	TRBJ1-5	-	TRBV7-9	TGTGCCAGCAGCCCAGGGCTCGATAGCAATCAGCCCCAGCATTTT	CASSPGLDSNQPQHF
many	TRBJ2-2	-	TRBV2	TGTGCCAGCAGTGGAGGGTTAAGGAACACCGGGGAGCTGTTTTTT	CASSGGLRNTGELFF
many	TRBJ1-1	-	TRBV5-1	TGCGCCAGCAGCTTGTTTGGTATGAACACTGAAGCTTTCTTT	CASSLFGMNTEAFF
few	TRBJ2-7	-	TRBV20-1	TGCAGTGCTAGAGTTCAGCGCCATAGCTCCTACGAGCAGTACTTC	CSARVQRHSSYEQYF
many	TRBJ1-5	-	TRBV6-1	TGTGCCAGCAGTCGCCGCGTCAATCAGCCCCAGCATTTT	CASSRRVNQPQHF
many	TRBJ2-3	-	TRBV12-3/TRBV12-4	TGTGCCAGCAGTTACGGGAGTAGCACAGATACGCAGTATTTT	CASSYGSSTDTQYF
few	TRBJ2-6	-	TRBV6-5	TGTGCCAGCAGTTACTCGACAGGCTTAAGCTCTGGGGCCAACGTCCTGACTTTC	CASSYSTGLSSGANVLTF
many	TRBJ1-4	-	TRBV20-1	TGCAGTGCTAGAACACAGGGAAATGAAAAACTGTTTTTT	CSARTQGNEKLFF
many	TRBJ1-4	-	TRBV20-1	TGCAGTGCTAGAAGGGGGGGTGAAAAACTGTTTTTT	CSARRGGEKLFF
many	TRBJ2-3	-	TRBV30	TGTGCTGGGGCGAGCACAGATACGCAGTATTTT	CAGASTDTQYF
-	TRBJ2-1	TRBD2	TRBV9	TGTGCCAGCAGCCTTCGGACTAGCGGAGTTAGCAATGAGCAGTTCTTC	CASSLRTSGVSNEQFF
-	TRBJ1-6	-	TRBV6-1	TGTGCCAGCAGTGAAAGTTCGCAGGGAGGAGATTCACCCCTCCACTTT	CASSESSQGGDSPLHF
-	TRBJ1-6	-	TRBV28	TGTGCCAGCGACCCCGGGAATTCACCCCTCCACTTT	CASDPGNSPLHF